This record concerns one T cell receptor beta chain sequence. The CDR3 sequence is 16 residues long. Looked up from germline, CDR1 is SGHNT and CDR2 is YYREEE (reference sequence). V shed 0 bases, J shed 2 bases, and the junction held 5 bases outside the gene matches. The entry originates in a study of T cell responses to AZD1222 COVID-19 vaccine. Sequenced by immunoSEQ multiplex PCR; TCRdb stores in-frame clones only, minus some. The sample consists of around 79,000 clones, approximately 88% of them appearing once. This sequence joins TRBV5-4 and TRBJ2-3; 8 bases map to TRBD2. The sequence came from an adult in good health. Sequences were derived from peripheral blood, sampled on day 0 of AZD1222 vaccination. The CDR3 DNA sequence: TGTGCCAGCAGCTTGGGGCGGACTAGCTCCACAGATACGCAGTATTTT. Its protein is CASSLGRTSSTDTQYF.